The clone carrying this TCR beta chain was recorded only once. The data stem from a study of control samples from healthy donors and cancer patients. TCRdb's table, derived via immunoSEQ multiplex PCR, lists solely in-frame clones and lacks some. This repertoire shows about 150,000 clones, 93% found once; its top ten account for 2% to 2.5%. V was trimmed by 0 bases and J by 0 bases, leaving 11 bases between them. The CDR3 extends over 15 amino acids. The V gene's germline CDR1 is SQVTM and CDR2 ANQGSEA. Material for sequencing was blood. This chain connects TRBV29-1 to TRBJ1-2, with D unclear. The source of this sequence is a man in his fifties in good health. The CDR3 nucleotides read TGCAGCGTTGAAGATCAATGGAAAGCTAACTATGGCTACACCTTC. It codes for CSVEDQWKANYGYTF.